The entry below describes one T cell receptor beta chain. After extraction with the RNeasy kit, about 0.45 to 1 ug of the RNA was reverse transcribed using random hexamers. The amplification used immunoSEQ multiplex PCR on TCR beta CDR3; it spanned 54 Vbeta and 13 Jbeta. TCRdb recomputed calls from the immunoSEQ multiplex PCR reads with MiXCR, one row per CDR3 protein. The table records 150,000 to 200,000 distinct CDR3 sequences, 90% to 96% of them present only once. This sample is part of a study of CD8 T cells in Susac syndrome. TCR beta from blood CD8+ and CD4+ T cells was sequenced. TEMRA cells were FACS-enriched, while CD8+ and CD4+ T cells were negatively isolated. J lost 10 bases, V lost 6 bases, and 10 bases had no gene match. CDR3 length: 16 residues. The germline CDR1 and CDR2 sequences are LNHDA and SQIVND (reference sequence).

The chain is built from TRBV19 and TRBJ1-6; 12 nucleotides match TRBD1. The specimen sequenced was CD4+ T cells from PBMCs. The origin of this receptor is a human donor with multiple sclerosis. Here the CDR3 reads CASSAGQGANMSPLHF. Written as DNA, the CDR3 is TGTGCCAGTAGCGCGGGACAGGGGGCGAATATGTCACCCCTCCACTTT.